Each of the 26 T cell receptor beta chains below was sequenced from the same sample in a study of cytomegalovirus exposure and HLA in healthy donors. The study ran its PCR with 60 Vbeta and 13 Jbeta primers. Some clones are missing from TCRdb's copy, which holds only in-frame ones; the method was immunoSEQ multiplex PCR. The table has about 100,000 clones, roughly 82% seen once. Source material: PBMCs. The receptors were gathered from a woman aged 18-35 years in good health and CMV-seronegative.

The chain recombines TRBV5-6 with TRBJ2-1, with D perhaps matching TRBD2 (7 bases). CDR3 size: 17 residues. Looked up from germline, CDR1 is SGHDT and CDR2 is YYEEEE. Trimming removed 2 bases at V and 3 bases at J, with 18 bases between. CDR3 amino acids: CASSFAWGGAVYNEQFF. CDR3 in DNA: TGTGCCAGCAGCTTCGCTTGGGGGGGGGCCGTCTACAATGAGCAGTTCTTC.

The J gene is TRBJ2-5, the V gene TRBV7-3, with 7 bases identical to TRBD2. The CDR3 is 13 amino acids. CDR1 is SGHTA, CDR2 FQGTGA, per germline. J was trimmed by 2 bases and V by 5 bases; bases with no gene match: 2. The CDR3 loop reads CASSPGGQETQYF. The CDR3, as DNA: TGTGCCAGCAGCCCCGGGGGGCAAGAGACCCAGTACTTC.

The rearrangement joins TRBV7-9 to TRBJ2-5, with D possibly matching TRBD1 (6 bases). The closer fit of TRBJ2-7 to the DNA end suggests the J call may be wrong. The germline gives CDR1 SEHNR, CDR2 FQNEAQ (reference sequence). CDR3 length: 13 amino acids. CDR3: CASSPQGIHEQYF. In DNA, the CDR3 is TGTGCCAGCAGCCCGCAGGGGATCCACGAGCAGTACTTC.

The chain carries TRBV5-4 and TRBJ1-2; 8 positions match TRBD1. The CDR3 extends over 13 amino acids. From germline, CDR1 is SGHNT and CDR2 YYREEE (reference sequence). The V segment lost 4 bases and the J segment 6 bases; nucleotides outside the gene matches: 5. This chain's CDR3 is CASSGGQGNGYTF. DNA of the CDR3: TGTGCCAGCAGCGGAGGACAGGGTAATGGCTACACCTTC.

The chain combines TRBV5-6 with TRBJ2-7; D remains unclear. The length of the CDR3 is 12 residues. Trimming took off 3 bases at V and 3 bases at J, with 7 bases between the two ends. In germline, CDR1 is SGHDT, CDR2 YYEEEE. The CDR3 coding sequence is TGTGCCAGCAGCTCAGATCACTACGAGCAGTACTTC. Translating it yields CASSSDHYEQYF.

The chain recombines TRBV29-1 with TRBJ2-7; 11 nucleotides align to TRBD2. V trimming: 0 bases; J trimming: 0 bases; junction bases outside the gene matches: 7. The CDR3 length is 17 residues. The germline gives CDR1 SQVTM, CDR2 ANQGSEA. The CDR3 reads CSVEEAGTSGGSYEQYF. The CDR3 DNA reads TGCAGCGTTGAAGAAGCAGGAACTAGCGGGGGCTCCTACGAGCAGTACTTC.

This rearrangement joins TRBV5-4 to TRBJ1-1; 7 positions match TRBD1. CDR3 length: 15 amino acids. J was trimmed by 1 base and V by 2 bases; bases with no gene match: 5. Looked up from germline, CDR1 is SGHNT and CDR2 is YYREEE (reference sequence). As DNA, the CDR3 is TGTGCCAGCAGCTTCGAGACAGGGCGGAACACTGAAGCTTTCTTT. Its protein product is CASSFETGRNTEAFF. Drawing the rest from reference TRBV5-4 and TRBJ1-1, the complete variable domain is ETGVTQSPTHLIKTRGQQVTLRCSSQSGHNTVSWYQQALGQGPQFIFQYYREEENGRGNFPPRFSGLQFPNYSSELNVNALELDDSALYLCASSFETGRNTEAFFGQGTRLTVV.

CDR3 bases: TGTGCCAGCAGAACAACAGGGTACACTGAAGCTTTCTTT. It is translated as CASRTTGYTEAFF. The chain links TRBV6-5 to TRBJ1-1; perhaps TRBD1 as D (6 bases). Per germline, CDR1 MNHEY and CDR2 SVGAGI. The CDR3 consists of 13 residues. V was pared by 6 bases and J by 3 bases, with 11 bases between.

The chain links TRBV19 to TRBJ2-2, with TRBD2 as a possible D gene (6 bases). The CDR3 has 13 amino acids. Trimming cost V 6 bases and J 7 bases, with 12 bases left between them. Per germline, CDR1 LNHDA and CDR2 SQIVND (reference sequence). The CDR3 DNA reads TGTGCCAGTAGCGTGCGCGGGGACGGGGAGCTGTTTTTT. As protein: CASSVRGDGELFF.

The chain carries TRBV9 and TRBJ2-1, with a possible D match to TRBD1 (7 bases). In germline, CDR1 is SGDLS, CDR2 YYNGEE. The CDR3 contains 15 residues. The V end was cut by 4 bases, the J end by 1 base, with 12 bases between. The CDR3 sequence is CASSPRGASYNEQFF. The CDR3 coding sequence is TGTGCCAGCAGCCCCAGGGGGGCTTCCTACAATGAGCAGTTCTTC.

This clone has just one count. This sequence joins TRBV7-3 and TRBJ2-7; 11 bases agree with TRBD1. The trim removed 5 bases at V and 6 bases at J, leaving 6 bases unmatched. This CDR3 region has 14 residues. Germline loops: CDR1 SGHTA, CDR2 FQGTGA. CDR3 DNA: TGTGCCAGCAGCCCCGGGACAGGGGGGGGCGAGCAGTACTTC. It is translated as CASSPGTGGGEQYF.

V usage is TRBV10-3 and J usage is TRBJ2-7; no firm D call. The germline V gene encodes CDR1 ENHRY and CDR2 SYGVKD. Between the trimmed V and J ends, which lost 4 bases and 1 base, there was a span of 14 bases. This CDR3 is built from 15 residues. The CDR3 is CAISAYGGASYEQYF. Written as DNA, the CDR3 is TGTGCCATCAGTGCCTACGGTGGAGCGTCCTACGAGCAGTACTTC.

The chain recombines TRBV7-9 with TRBJ2-1; D is possibly TRBD2 (6 bases). The CDR3 is made up of 13 amino acids. Germline-derived CDR1 and CDR2 are SEHNR and FQNEAQ (reference sequence). Trimming pared 0 bases from V and 16 bases from J, leaving 16 bases between. The CDR3: CASSLAAGEARFF. In DNA form, the CDR3 reads TGTGCCAGCAGCTTAGCCGCCGGGGAGGCCCGCTTCTTC.

This sequence joins TRBV27 and TRBJ1-6; possible D gene TRBD1, 6 bases. The V gene's germline CDR1 is MNHEY and CDR2 SMNVEV (reference sequence). CDR3 length equals 18 residues. The ends were cut back, 0 bases at V and 3 bases at J, with 15 bases in the middle. The CDR3 protein is CASSLSHRDTYYNSPLHF. The CDR3 DNA reads TGTGCCAGCAGTTTATCGCACCGGGACACCTACTATAATTCACCCCTCCACTTT.

The rearrangement uses TRBV19 and TRBJ2-1; 7 bases agree with TRBD1. The germline V gene encodes CDR1 LNHDA and CDR2 SQIVND (reference sequence). J lost 7 bases, V lost 6 bases, and 15 bases had no gene match. The CDR3 runs 16 residues. CDR3 nucleotides: TGTGCCAGTAGACGTCTAGGGGGCGAAGGTGTGAATGAGCAGTTCTTC. Protein product: CASRRLGGEGVNEQFF.

The V and J genes are TRBV13 and TRBJ2-7; D is unresolved. Between the trimmed V and J ends, which lost 2 bases and 2 bases, there was a span of 10 bases. The CDR3 has 14 residues. Germline V CDR1 and CDR2: PRHDT, FYEKMQ (reference sequence). DNA for the CDR3: TGTGCCAGCAGCTTACGGCGGCTGGCCTACGAGCAGTACTTC. Protein sequence: CASSLRRLAYEQYF.

V and J are TRBV6-5 and TRBJ2-5; perhaps TRBD1 as D (5 bases). Trimming took 5 bases from V and 7 from J, leaving 14 bases between them. The CDR3 spans 13 residues. Germline V gene sequence: CDR1 MNHEY, CDR2 SVGAGI. The CDR3 here is CASSNQGWGTQYF. CDR3 DNA: TGTGCCAGCAGTAATCAGGGTTGGGGGACCCAGTACTTC.

The chain recombines TRBV11-2 with TRBJ2-5; D call uncertain. Germline-derived CDR1 and CDR2 are SGHAT and FQNNGV. The V end lost 3 bases, the J end lost 3 bases, and 11 bases lay between the germline ends. The CDR3 contains 14 residues. The CDR3 DNA reads TGTGCCAGCAGCTTTCAGGCCCTTGAAGAGACCCAGTACTTC. This translates into CASSFQALEETQYF.

This clone is a singleton in its sample. The rearrangement joins TRBV11-3 to TRBJ2-7; 7 nucleotides line up with TRBD1. Trimming took 3 bases from V and 6 from J; bases not matched to a gene: 5. CDR3 length: 13 amino acids. Per germline, CDR1 SGHNT and CDR2 YENEEA. CDR3 sequence: CASSLARGSEQYF. In DNA, the CDR3 is TGTGCCAGCAGCTTGGCCAGGGGGAGCGAGCAGTACTTC.

The rearrangement joins TRBV30 to TRBJ2-7; the match to TRBD2 covers 10 bases. CDR1 is GTSNPN, CDR2 SVGIG, per germline (reference sequence). Trimming cost V 2 bases and J 0 bases; bases outside gene matches: 7. The CDR3 consists of 16 residues. Here the CDR3 DNA reads TGTGCCTGGAGTAGCAGCGGGGGGGCGAGCTCCTACGAGCAGTACTTC. Its protein product is CAWSSSGGASSYEQYF.

The chain uses TRBV19 and TRBJ1-2, with D perhaps matching TRBD1 (6 bases). Trimming shortened V by 8 bases and J by 1 base, and 17 bases separated the two germline ends. There are 15 residues in the CDR3. CDR1 is LNHDA, CDR2 SQIVND, per germline (reference sequence). CDR3: CASSRIQGDNYGYTF. The CDR3 region has the DNA TGTGCCAGTTCTCGGATACAGGGTGATAACTATGGCTACACCTTC.

In this sample, this clone turned up once. The CDR3 DNA reads as TGTGCCAGCAGCTTAGGGCGGGGGGGCCAGAATACGCAGTATTTT. This sequence encodes CASSLGRGGQNTQYF. This chain connects TRBV7-6 to TRBJ2-3; 9 bases align to TRBD2. J lost 7 bases, V lost 1 base, and 6 bases had no gene match. Germline CDR1 and CDR2: SGHVS and FNYEAQ. CDR3 length: 15 amino acids.

The chain employs TRBV10-3 and TRBJ1-5, with 7 nucleotides matching TRBD1. V was pared by 10 bases and J by 0 bases, with 12 bases of the junction left unmatched. The CDR3 runs 16 residues. Germline CDR1 and CDR2: ENHRY and SYGVKD. The CDR3, as DNA: TGTGCCACCGGGACAGCATTACGATATAGCAATCAGCCCCAGCATTTT. This translates into CATGTALRYSNQPQHF.

This chain joins TRBV2 and TRBJ2-7; TRBD1 agrees at 8 bases. CDR3 size: 14 residues. The J segment lost 4 bases and the V segment lost 2 bases, leaving 4 bases of the junction unmatched. The germline gives CDR1 SNHLY, CDR2 FYNNEI. This chain's CDR3 is CASSERTGRYEQYF. As DNA, the CDR3 is TGTGCCAGCAGTGAAAGGACAGGGAGATACGAGCAGTACTTC.

DNA for the CDR3: TGTGCCAGCAGTGATATCCCCGGGACTAGGTCTAGGCCCAACACAGATACGCAGTATTTT. The encoded protein is CASSDIPGTRSRPNTDTQYF. The rearrangement joins TRBV28 to TRBJ2-3; 8 bases match TRBD2. Germline V gene sequence: CDR1 MDHEN, CDR2 SYDVKM. The CDR3 is 20 residues long. V lost 5 bases and J lost 2; bases outside the gene matches: 21.

In this sample, this clone turned up a few times. CDR3 amino acids: CASSNRVENSPLHF. CDR3 coding DNA: TGTGCCAGCAGTAACAGGGTAGAGAATTCACCCCTCCACTTT. The chain combines TRBV7-2 with TRBJ1-6, with D perhaps matching TRBD1 (6 bases). Per germline, CDR1 SGHTA and CDR2 FQGNSA. CDR3 size: 14 residues. The V end was cut by 6 bases, the J end by 7 bases, with 13 bases between.